Listed below are T cell receptor beta chains from one sample, sequenced in a study of cytomegalovirus exposure and HLA in healthy donors. Sequencing was performed with immunoSEQ multiplex PCR; in TCRdb, only in-frame clones are kept and a portion is missing. The table lists a few hundred thousand clones, approximately 90% of them singletons. The sequencing sample was made of PBMCs. Receptors originate from a woman aged 18-29 years in good health and CMV-seronegative. Both conserved end residues are part of each CDR3. D genes are given only for firm matches. Not every row has a clone size; where given, it reads once, few, many or a size class.

>TRBD2|TRBV10-3|NA|TRBJ2-3|16
TGTGCCATCAGGGAGAGACTAGCGGGACTAGGGGATACGCAGTATTTT
CAIRERLAGLGDTQYF
>NA|TRBV7-9|NA|TRBJ2-5|14
TGTGCCAGCACTTCTACCGACCCCCCGGGGACCCAGTACTTC
CASTSTDPPGTQYF
>NA|TRBV4-2|NA|TRBJ2-5|12
TGTGCCAGCAGCCAAACGGGGGAGACCCAGTACTTC
CASSQTGETQYF
>TRBD2|TRBV30|NA|TRBJ2-1|14
TGTGCCTGGAGAAAAACGGGACTAGCGGGGGTGCAGTTCTTC
CAWRKTGLAGVQFF
>TRBD1|TRBV2|once|TRBJ2-7|13
TGTGCCGGGGGGGGACAGGGCTCCTACGAGCAGTACTTC
CAGGGQGSYEQYF
>NA|TRBV5-6|few|TRBJ2-1|15
TGTGCCAGCAGTCTAAGGGGGACATCCTACAATGAGCAGTTCTTC
CASSLRGTSYNEQFF
>NA|TRBV15|NA|TRBJ2-1|15
TGTGCCACCAGCACCGGGCCAGGACTTTACAATGAGCAGTTCTTC
CATSTGPGLYNEQFF
>NA|TRBV6-6|NA|TRBJ1-6|13
TGTGCCAGCAGAGGGGAAGCTAATTCACCCCTCCACTTT
CASRGEANSPLHF
>TRBD1|TRBV10-3|NA|TRBJ2-7|15
TGTGCCATCAGTGATCGAGGGGGCGCACGGGACGAGCAGTACTTC
CAISDRGGARDEQYF
>NA|TRBV2|NA|TRBJ1-1|15
TGTGCCAGCAGTGAACCGGTCTCACTAAACACTGAAGCTTTCTTT
CASSEPVSLNTEAFF
>TRBD2|TRBV18|NA|TRBJ2-7|14
TGTGCCAGCTCCGCGGAACGGGGCGGGGGCGAGCAGTACTTC
CASSAERGGGEQYF
>NA|TRBV27|NA|TRBJ1-6|15
TGTGCCAGTTCTTCCCTCCCAGGGCCTAATTCCCCCCTCCACTTT
CASSSLPGPNSPLHF
>NA|TRBV6-5|NA|TRBJ2-7|12
TGTGCCAGCATGAGGGCACCCTACGAGCAGTACTTC
CASMRAPYEQYF
>NA|TRBV7-9|NA|TRBJ1-4|16
TGTGCCAGCAGCCCAGGTCCCAGCTTCATTAATGAAAAACTGTTTTTT
CASSPGPSFINEKLFF
>NA|TRBV14|NA|TRBJ1-3|13
TGTGCCAGCAGCCAAGTTCATTCAAACACCATATATTTT
CASSQVHSNTIYF
>NA|TRBV2|NA|TRBJ1-2|13
TGTGCCAGCAGTCGGGACACTAACTATGGCTACACCTTC
CASSRDTNYGYTF
>TRBD1|TRBV5-4|NA|TRBJ2-1|15
TGTGCCAGCAGCTTGGGGGACAGGACCTACAATGAGCAGTTCTTC
CASSLGDRTYNEQFF
>TRBD2|TRBV6-1|NA|TRBJ2-3|16
TGTGCCAGCAGTGATCGGGGGAGGGTAAGCACAGATACGCAGTATTTT
CASSDRGRVSTDTQYF
>NA|TRBV2|NA|TRBJ1-5|15
TGTGCCAGCAGGGGGGGGCGATATAGCAATCAGCCCCAGCATTTT
CASRGGRYSNQPQHF
>TRBD2|TRBV5-1|NA|TRBJ2-3|16
TGCGCCAGCAGCCCGGGGGCGGGGGGCCCGGCAGATACGCAGTATTTT
CASSPGAGGPADTQYF
>TRBD1|TRBV13|NA|TRBJ2-7|18
TGTGCCAGCAGCTCCAAAGACAACCCGGGACAGGACTCCTACGAGCAGTACTTC
CASSSKDNPGQDSYEQYF
>TRBD1|TRBV6-5|NA|TRBJ1-1|13
TGTGCCAGCAGGAGACAGGGAGGTACTGAAGCTTTCTTT
CASRRQGGTEAFF
>TRBD1|TRBV5-6|once|TRBJ2-7|15
TGTGCCAGCAGCTTGATGGACAGGGACTCCTACGAGCAGTACTTC
CASSLMDRDSYEQYF
>TRBD2|TRBV5-4|NA|TRBJ2-3|13
TGTGCCAGCGGGGGGGTAAACACAGATACGCAGTATTTT
CASGGVNTDTQYF
>NA|TRBV11-2|NA|TRBJ1-4|16
TGTGCCAGCAGCCCCGAGGGAGGGAAAGCTAATGAAAAACTGTTTTTT
CASSPEGGKANEKLFF
>NA|TRBV9|NA|TRBJ1-2|14
TGTGCCAGCAGCGGAGAATCGAGGCCGCATGGCTACACCTTC
CASSGESRPHGYTF
>TRBD1|TRBV2|NA|TRBJ1-1|14
TGTGCCAGCAGAAACAGGGGGCCGAACACTGAAGCTTTCTTT
CASRNRGPNTEAFF
>NA|TRBV7-9|NA|TRBJ2-1|15
TGTGCCAGCAGCTTGATACCGGGATCCAACAATGAGCAGTTCTTC
CASSLIPGSNNEQFF
>TRBD1|TRBV10-1|NA|TRBJ2-2|17
TGCGCCAGCAGTGAGTCCCAGGGGACAGGGGACACCGGGGAGCTGTTTTTT
CASSESQGTGDTGELFF
>TRBD1|TRBV2|once|TRBJ1-6|15
TGTGCCAGCAGCCAGACAGGGGCGCTGAATTCACCCCTCCACTTT
CASSQTGALNSPLHF
>NA|TRBV18|NA|TRBJ1-2|14
TGTGCCAGCTCCCCAGTGTATATCGAGGAGTCCTACACCTTC
CASSPVYIEESYTF
>NA|TRBV10-3|NA|TRBJ2-5|14
TGTGCCATCAGTGAAAGGGGAGGCCAAGAGACCCAGTACTTC
CAISERGGQETQYF
>NA|TRBV19|NA|TRBJ1-2|16
TGTGCCAGTACCGCCGCCCCCCCAGGGGATAACTATGGCTACACCTTC
CASTAAPPGDNYGYTF
>TRBD2|TRBV29-1|NA|TRBJ2-1|17
TGCAGCGTCCAGTTGAGCGGGGGCCCTAGCTCCTACAATGAGCAGTTCTTC
CSVQLSGGPSSYNEQFF
>TRBD2|TRBV9|NA|TRBJ2-3|15
TGTGCCAGCAGCGTCGCTAGCGGGGGAGGAGATACGCAGTATTTT
CASSVASGGGDTQYF
>TRBD1|TRBV12-5|NA|TRBJ1-1|14
TGTGCTAGTGGTTTTCGACAGGGGGACACTGAAGCTTTCTTT
CASGFRQGDTEAFF
>TRBD2|TRBV9|NA|TRBJ2-5|18
TGTGCCAGCAGCGTCTCCTCCCACGGACTAGCGCTCCAAGAGACCCAGTACTTC
CASSVSSHGLALQETQYF
>TRBD2|TRBV7-3|NA|TRBJ2-3|15
TGTGCCAGCAGCCCTAGCGGGGGGGCCGCAGATACGCAGTATTTT
CASSPSGGAADTQYF
>TRBD2|TRBV11-2|NA|TRBJ2-5|17
TGTGCCAGCAGCTCCGGACTAGCGGGGGCTCCGGCGGAGACCCAGTACTTC
CASSSGLAGAPAETQYF
>TRBD2|TRBV9|NA|TRBJ2-3|16
TGTGCCAGCAGCGTAGAAACTAGCGGGGGAACAGATACGCAGTATTTT
CASSVETSGGTDTQYF
>TRBD1|TRBV15|NA|TRBJ1-5|15
TGTGCCACCAGCGATGGGGACAGGGGCAATCAGCCCCAGCATTTT
CATSDGDRGNQPQHF
>TRBD1|TRBV15|NA|TRBJ1-2|15
TGTGCCACCAGCAGAGAGATGGACAGGGTGAGAGGCTACACCTTC
CATSREMDRVRGYTF
>NA|TRBV30|NA|TRBJ2-6|15
TGTGCCTTAGGGGGGGGGAGCTCTGGGGCCAACGTCCTGACTTTC
CALGGGSSGANVLTF
>TRBD1|TRBV7-2|few|TRBJ1-6|15
TGTGCCAGCAGCATACGGACAGGGGGCGATTCACCCCTCCACTTT
CASSIRTGGDSPLHF
>NA|TRBV6-1|NA|TRBJ1-2|12
TGTGCCAGCAGTGTTCAGGTCTATGGCTACACCTTC
CASSVQVYGYTF